One sample yielded the 32 T cell receptor beta chains listed below, sequenced in a study of vaccination and CD4 T cells after COVID-19. No antigen has been identified for these receptors. Cultured CD4+ T cell DNA was sequenced using the Oncomine TCR Beta short-read assay. TCRdb ran MiXCR on the PCR reads and lists one entry per CDR3 protein. The sample carries 14,000 to 15,000 distinct CDR3 sequences, roughly four fifths recorded once. This sample's treatment: approximately 9-day PBMC culture with coronavirus spike peptide pools or control peptides (ViraFEST assay). The sample taken for sequencing was CD4+ T cells from blood, cultured in vitro. These receptors all stem from a human donor who had recovered from COVID-19.

This chain uses TRBV27 with TRBJ1-2; D perhaps matches TRBD1 (5 bases). V was trimmed by 2 bases and J by 2 bases, leaving 18 bases between them. This CDR3 is built from 17 residues. CDR1 MNHEY and CDR2 SMNVEV come from the germline V gene (reference sequence). For the CDR3, the DNA is TGTGCCAGCAGTTTAGTGGGGGTTACGGCGGAGAACTATGGCTACACCTTC. This translates into CASSLVGVTAENYGYTF.

V gene TRBV20-1 combines with J gene TRBJ2-1; 14 positions match TRBD2. Germline V gene data show CDR1 as DFQATT and CDR2 as SNEGSKA (reference sequence). After removal of 1 base from V and 4 bases from J, the junction contained 6 bases not matched to a gene. This CDR3 spans 17 amino acids. CDR3: CSARAGTSGSLYNEQFF. The CDR3, as DNA: TGCAGTGCTAGAGCGGGGACTAGCGGGAGTCTGTACAATGAGCAGTTCTTC.

The CDR3 DNA reads TGTGCCATCAGTGAAGACAGGAAATATGGCTACACCTTC. It encodes CAISEDRKYGYTF. The gene calls are TRBV10-3 and TRBJ1-2; D may be TRBD1 (6 bases). Between the trimmed V and J ends, which lost 3 bases and 5 bases, there was a span of 10 bases. There are 13 residues in the CDR3. Per the germline V gene, CDR1 is ENHRY and CDR2 is SYGVKD.

CDR3 amino acids: CASKPRADQPQHF. The CDR3 DNA sequence: TGTGCCAGCAAACCCAGGGCTGATCAGCCCCAGCATTTT. The V call is TRBV6-1, the J call TRBJ1-5; D may be TRBD1 (5 bases). Per the germline V gene, CDR1 is MNHNS and CDR2 is SASEGT. With 7 bases removed from V and 5 bases from J, the gap between germline ends came to 12 bases. The CDR3 has 13 residues.

The J gene is TRBJ2-7, the V gene TRBV7-8, with 7 positions matching TRBD1. Trimming at V came to 5 bases and at J to 3 bases, leaving 13 bases not matched to a gene. The CDR3 contains 16 residues. Germline V CDR1 and CDR2: SGHVS, FQNEAQ. Written as DNA, the CDR3 is TGTGCCAGCAGCCCACTCCGGGACAGAAAACTCTACGAGCAGTACTTC. Translation gives CASSPLRDRKLYEQYF.

In this sample, this clonotype turned up a few times. The chain couples TRBV5-1 to TRBJ2-5; possibly TRBD1 or TRBD2 for D (5 bases each). Germline V gives CDR1 SGHRS, CDR2 YFSETQ. V was trimmed by 4 bases and J by 7 bases, leaving 20 bases between them. The length of the CDR3 is 15 residues. The CDR3 bases are TGCGCCAGCAGCCCCTCCGGGGACCTTGGGGGGACCCAGTACTTC. It is translated as CASSPSGDLGGTQYF.

CDR3 nucleotides: TGTGCCAGTAGTATGGGGACATCAAAAAAGACCCAGTACTTC. This gives the protein CASSMGTSKKTQYF. J is TRBJ2-5 and V is TRBV19, with D possibly matching TRBD1 (6 bases). CDR1 and CDR2 (germline): LNHDA, SQIVND (reference sequence). The CDR3 runs 14 residues. Trimming left V 3 bases short and J 6 bases short, with 14 bases between.

A few counts support this clonotype. This chain uses TRBV2 with TRBJ2-2; D gene unclear. Trimming took off 6 bases at V and 5 bases at J, with 7 bases between the two ends. There are 12 residues in the CDR3. Germline V gene data show CDR1 as SNHLY and CDR2 as FYNNEI. CDR3 amino acids: CASRNSTGELFF. The CDR3 DNA sequence: TGTGCCAGCAGAAACTCTACCGGGGAGCTGTTTTTT.

The rearrangement joins TRBV30 to TRBJ1-1, with D maybe TRBD1 (5 bases). CDR3 length equals 15 residues. The V and J ends lost 4 bases and 3 bases respectively, with 18 bases between them. CDR1 GTSNPN and CDR2 SVGIG come from the germline V gene (reference sequence). The CDR3 DNA follows: TGTGCCTGGACAACGGGGCGGGGACTGGACACTGAAGCTTTCTTT. Residues: CAWTTGRGLDTEAFF. Full variable domain (missing parts from reference TRBV30 and TRBJ1-1): SQTIHQWPATLVQPVGSPLSLECTVEGTSNPNLYWYRQAAGRGLQLLFYSVGIGQISSEVPQNLSASRPQDRQFILSSKKLLLSDSGFYLCAWTTGRGLDTEAFFGQGTRLTVV.

The chain couples TRBV19 to TRBJ2-3, with TRBD2 identical over 13 bases. The CDR3 sequence is 13 residues long. The germline V gene encodes CDR1 LNHDA and CDR2 SQIVND (reference sequence). Trimming cost V 5 bases and J 15 bases; bases outside gene matches: 8. CDR3 sequence reads: CASSPQGLAGVYF. In nucleotides, the CDR3 is TGTGCCAGTAGTCCGCAAGGACTAGCGGGAGTATATTTT.

This clonotype was observed once. The DNA of the CDR3 is TGTGCCAGCAGCAGACTCCCTAGCACAGATACGCAGTATTTT. It yields the protein CASSRLPSTDTQYF. The gene calls are TRBV6-2 or TRBV6-3 and TRBJ2-3; D unresolved. CDR3 length: 14 amino acids. V gave up 6 bases and J gave up 0 bases, with 10 bases separating them. Germline V lookup: CDR1 MNHEY, CDR2 SVGEGT.

V gene TRBV12-3 or TRBV12-4 combines with J gene TRBJ1-2; D is unresolved. The CDR3 runs 15 residues. V shed 0 bases and J shed 3 bases, with 11 bases lying between them. CDR3: CASSLAGAGDYGYTF. DNA for the CDR3: TGTGCCAGCAGTTTAGCTGGTGCCGGAGACTATGGCTACACCTTC.

The chain has TRBV28 and TRBJ1-3, with D unresolved. The CDR3 contains 16 residues. V dropped 5 bases and J dropped 2 bases, with 16 bases sitting between them. Germline V lookup: CDR1 MDHEN, CDR2 SYDVKM. As DNA, the CDR3 is TGTGCCAGCAGTCTCAGTGGCAGGAGGACTGGAAACACCATATATTTT. This gives the protein CASSLSGRRTGNTIYF.

This chain connects TRBV27 to TRBJ1-6; 7 positions agree with TRBD1. Trimming cost V 5 bases and J 4 bases; bases outside gene matches: 5. Germline assignment: CDR1 MNHEY and CDR2 SMNVEV (reference sequence). This CDR3 contains 15 residues. CDR3 residues: CASSPGQRYNSPLHF. As DNA, the CDR3 is TGTGCCAGCAGTCCGGGACAGCGGTATAATTCACCCCTCCACTTT.

This chain uses TRBV20-1 with TRBJ2-1; maybe TRBD1 (5 bases). V lost 4 bases and J lost 10, with 8 bases in between. The CDR3 is 10 residues long. The germline CDR1 and CDR2 sequences are DFQATT and SNEGSKA (reference sequence). The CDR3 loop is CSAKGNEQFF. CDR3 bases: TGCAGTGCTAAGGGGAACGAGCAGTTCTTC.

The rearrangement links TRBV21-1 to TRBJ2-2; the table's D call, TRBD1, has no DNA check behind it. TRBV21-1 constitutes a pseudogene. The CDR3 spans 16 residues. The CDR3 nucleotides are TGTGCCAGCTACCGTTCAGCTCCCCCAAACACCGGGGAGCTGTTTTTT. It yields the protein CASYRSAPPNTGELFF.

This chain joins TRBV14 and TRBJ2-5; D not resolved. V lost 4 bases, J lost 5 bases, and 17 bases lay in between. The CDR3 sequence is 15 residues long. The germline CDR1 and CDR2 sequences are SGHDN and FVKESK. CDR3 sequence (DNA): TGTGCCAGCAGCCTCCAGGTACGCCCTGGCGAGACCCAGTACTTC. Translating it yields CASSLQVRPGETQYF.

The chain recombines TRBV6-2 or TRBV6-3 with TRBJ1-5, with D possibly being TRBD1 (6 bases). The germline V gene has CDR1 MNHEY and CDR2 SVGEGT. V was cut by 5 bases and J by 0 bases, with 11 bases left in between. The CDR3 has 15 residues. CDR3 bases: TGTGCCAGCAGTAAGGACAGAGTTAGCAATCAGCCCCAGCATTTT. As protein: CASSKDRVSNQPQHF.

This chain uses TRBV19 with TRBJ2-7, with 11 bases aligning to TRBD1. Germline V gene data show CDR1 as LNHDA and CDR2 as SQIVND (reference sequence). J was trimmed by 5 bases and V by 6 bases; bases with no gene match: 12. There are 16 residues in the CDR3. The CDR3 protein is CASSHHAGQGVNEQYF. CDR3 in DNA: TGTGCCAGTAGCCACCATGCGGGACAGGGGGTTAACGAGCAGTACTTC.

The chain links TRBV20-1 to TRBJ1-1, with 7 positions matching TRBD1. Germline-derived CDR1 and CDR2 are DFQATT and SNEGSKA (reference sequence). The CDR3 runs to 14 residues. After removal of 5 bases from V and 3 bases from J, the junction contained 9 bases not matched to a gene. The CDR3 protein is CSARKSTGDTEAFF. Written as DNA, the CDR3 is TGCAGTGCTCGAAAATCCACAGGGGACACTGAAGCTTTCTTT.

This chain links TRBV7-9 with TRBJ2-5; D ambiguous. The V gene's germline CDR1 is SEHNR and CDR2 FQNEAQ (reference sequence). The CDR3 contains 15 residues. The ends were cut back, 5 bases at V and 3 bases at J, with 16 bases in the middle. Here the CDR3 DNA reads TGTGCCAGCAGCCGCCTCGTGACACGTAAAGAGACCCAGTACTTC. Its translation is CASSRLVTRKETQYF.

The chain couples TRBV7-8 to TRBJ1-1; TRBD1 might be the D (5 bases). Per the germline V gene, CDR1 is SGHVS and CDR2 is FQNEAQ. V lost 1 base, J lost 10 bases, and 13 bases lay in between. The CDR3 contains 13 residues. Here the CDR3 reads CASSLVGTKGAFF. In DNA form, the CDR3 reads TGTGCCAGCAGCTTAGTAGGGACCAAGGGAGCTTTCTTT. The full variable domain, in which reference TRBV7-8 and TRBJ1-1 provide the parts outside the CDR3, is GAGVSQSPRYKVAKRGQDVALRCDPISGHVSLFWYQQALGQGPEFLTYFQNEAQLDKSGLPSDRFFAERPEGSVSTLKIQRTQQEDSAVYLCASSLVGTKGAFFGQGTRLTVV.

In DNA, the CDR3 is TGTGCCAGCAGTTTACAGGGAGGCACTGAAGCTTTCTTT. Its protein product is CASSLQGGTEAFF. The chain carries TRBV27 and TRBJ1-1, with TRBD1 as a possible D gene (5 bases). From germline, CDR1 is MNHEY and CDR2 SMNVEV (reference sequence). Trimming removed 2 bases at V and 4 bases at J, with 8 bases between. CDR3 size: 13 residues.

This chain connects TRBV2 to TRBJ1-5, with D perhaps matching TRBD1 (6 bases). V dropped 4 bases and J dropped 3 bases, with 13 bases sitting between them. The CDR3 consists of 15 residues. The germline V gene has CDR1 SNHLY and CDR2 FYNNEI. The CDR3 region has the DNA TGTGCCAGCAGTGGGCCAGGGGCCGCCAATCAGCCCCAGCATTTT. Translated, it gives CASSGPGAANQPQHF.

The chain employs TRBV19 and TRBJ1-5; 9 bases align to TRBD1. V was clipped by 5 bases and J by 7 bases; unmatched bases: 15. Germline V gene data show CDR1 as LNHDA and CDR2 as SQIVND (reference sequence). This CDR3 is 17 amino acids long. The CDR3 bases are TGTGCCAGTAGTCCCGCCGGGACAGGGTCCGGGATGCAGCCCCAGCATTTT. This translates into CASSPAGTGSGMQPQHF.

This rearrangement joins TRBV11-2 to TRBJ2-4; D is ambiguous. This CDR3 is built from 15 residues. Germline V lookup: CDR1 SGHAT, CDR2 FQNNGV. V was clipped by 1 base and J by 0 bases, with 7 bases between them. DNA of the CDR3: TGTGCCAGCAGCTTAGCGTTCCTAGCCAAAAACATTCAGTACTTC. Translated, it gives CASSLAFLAKNIQYF.

In the case of this clonotype: A read error may produce the germline difference seen at one junction end. V is TRBV7-7 and J is TRBJ1-1; a weak D match, TRBD1 (6 bases). The CDR3 is made up of 13 amino acids. Germline-derived CDR1 and CDR2 are SSHAT and FNYEAQ (reference sequence). DNA for the CDR3: TGTGCTAGCAGCTTCGGGACAAACACTGAAGCTTTCTTT. Amino acid sequence: CASSFGTNTEAFF.

This rearrangement joins TRBV24-1 to TRBJ2-3, with TRBD2 matching 13 bases. The V and J ends lost 6 bases and 5 bases, in that order; junction bases with no gene match: 1. Germline values: CDR1 KGHDR, CDR2 SFDVKD. This CDR3 has 14 residues. Here the CDR3 DNA reads TGTGCCACCAGTAGACTAGCGGGAGGAGATACGCAGTATTTT. Translation: CATSRLAGGDTQYF.

This clonotype has only one observation. The chain combines TRBV30 with TRBJ1-2; D might be TRBD1 (6 bases). The germline V and J ends were trimmed by 2 bases and 7 bases, with 20 bases remaining between them. Per the germline V gene, CDR1 is GTSNPN and CDR2 is SVGIG (reference sequence). The CDR3 totals 15 residues. CDR3 sequence: CAWSRGGGYLPGYTF. Written as DNA, the CDR3 is TGTGCCTGGAGTCGAGGGGGTGGATATCTTCCTGGCTACACCTTC.

V and J are TRBV20-1 and TRBJ1-2, with D perhaps matching TRBD1 (5 bases). CDR3 length: 15 amino acids. V lost 4 bases, J lost 1 base, and 16 bases lay in between. CDR1 and CDR2 from the germline V gene are DFQATT and SNEGSKA (reference sequence). CDR3 loop: CSATDPGGFNYGYTF. CDR3 nucleotides: TGCAGTGCTACCGATCCGGGGGGTTTTAACTATGGCTACACCTTC.

The chain employs TRBV6-5 and TRBJ2-2; D not certain. The CDR3 runs 14 residues. CDR1 and CDR2 (germline): MNHEY, SVGAGI. The ends were cut back, 4 bases at V and 4 bases at J, with 10 bases in the middle. The CDR3 here is CASSSRTLTGELFF. CDR3 nucleotide sequence: TGTGCCAGCAGTTCCCGGACCCTCACCGGGGAGCTGTTTTTT.

This clonotype was seen a handful of times. The chain has TRBV30 and TRBJ1-3; unclear D gene. V was shortened by 3 bases and J by 9 bases, with 12 bases between the two germline ends. The germline V gene encodes CDR1 GTSNPN and CDR2 SVGIG (reference sequence). CDR3 length equals 12 residues. The CDR3 spells CAWSSPLVTIYF. Written as DNA, the CDR3 is TGTGCCTGGAGCTCACCCTTGGTCACCATATATTTT.